The clone carrying this TCR beta chain has ten or more counts. The sample belongs to a study of molecular identifiers for immune sequencing clone quantification. The germline gives CDR1 MNHNY, CDR2 SVGAGI (reference sequence). The CDR3 runs to 16 residues. With V trimmed by 2 bases and J by 5 bases, 10 bases remained unmatched. Previously reported methods and listed TCR primers produced the bulk TCR libraries. TCRdb analysed the PCR reads with MiXCR anew, one entry per CDR3 protein. The sample consists of 50,000 to 70,000 distinct CDR3 sequences, around 18% of them appearing once. The source is a human donor in good health. Some libraries in this study had Jurkat cell RNA spiked in. The V gene is TRBV6-6, the J gene TRBJ2-7; 9 positions agree with TRBD1. The sequenced sample consisted of naive CD8+ T cells from blood, with Jurkat cell RNA spiked in. The sample's subset: FACS-sorted CD8+CD4-CCR7+CD45RA+ naive T cells. CDR3 nucleotide sequence: TGTGCCAGCAGTTACCCGGACGGGACAGGGTACCACGAGCAGTACTTC. Translating gives CASSYPDGTGYHEQYF.